Listed below are T cell receptor beta chains from one sample, sequenced in a study of Ad26.COV2.S vaccination and SARS-CoV-2 variants. The protocol was immunoSEQ multiplex PCR, while the TCRdb copy is restricted to in-frame clones and leaves out a portion. The sample shows 300,000 to 400,000 clones, 86% of them seen only once. This specimen consisted of peripheral blood, obtained in a trial of Ad26.COV2.S vaccine versus placebo. The receptors were sampled from a person between 18 and 65 years old who received the Ad26.COV2.S COVID-19 vaccine or a placebo. The CDR3 runs from the conserved cysteine through the conserved F or W. Each record gives: J gene, D gene, clone size, V gene, CDR3 protein, CDR3 DNA. The D gene is left open where the match is weak. Expanded clones are given a class, and other clones once, few, many or no size at all.

TRBJ2-2,TRBD1,.,TRBV4-3,CASSQEQGAANTGELFF,TGCGCCAGCAGCCAGGAACAGGGGGCAGCTAACACCGGGGAGCTGTTTTTT
TRBJ2-5,.,.,TRBV5-4,CASSFGAQETQYF,TGTGCCAGCAGCTTTGGGGCGCAGGAGACCCAGTACTTC
TRBJ2-7,.,.,TRBV24-1,CATSDSLSYEQYF,TGTGCCACCAGTGACTCCCTATCCTACGAGCAGTACTTC
TRBJ1-3,TRBD1,.,TRBV7-2,CASSLAGGTGNTIYF,TGTGCCAGCAGCTTAGCAGGGGGCACTGGAAACACCATATATTTT
TRBJ2-2,.,few,TRBV11-1,CASSSSKVPTGELFF,TGTGCCAGCAGCTCAAGCAAGGTCCCCACCGGGGAGCTGTTTTTT
TRBJ2-7,TRBD2,.,TRBV7-8,CASSLWGGVQDEQYF,TGTGCCAGCAGCTTATGGGGGGGGGTCCAGGACGAGCAGTACTTC
TRBJ2-1,.,.,TRBV4-2,CASSQDVGHSSYNEQFF,TGTGCCAGCAGCCAAGATGTGGGACATAGCTCCTACAATGAGCAGTTCTTC
TRBJ2-2,.,.,TRBV19,CASSSLRYGLENTGELFF,TGTGCCAGTAGCTCACTCAGATACGGCTTAGAGAACACCGGGGAGCTGTTTTTT
TRBJ2-5,.,.,TRBV5-1,CASTRRDLQETQYF,TGCGCCAGCACTCGAAGGGACTTACAAGAGACCCAGTACTTC
TRBJ2-2,TRBD1,few,TRBV11-2,CASRIVPGQGRNTGELFF,TGTGCCAGCAGGATCGTCCCGGGACAGGGAAGGAACACCGGGGAGCTGTTTTTT
TRBJ1-3,.,.,TRBV30,CAWSIVWSSGNTIYF,TGTGCCTGGAGTATTGTGTGGAGCTCTGGAAACACCATATATTTT
TRBJ1-6,.,once,TRBV6-5,CASSYSEGSPLHF,TGTGCCAGCAGTTACTCAGAAGGGTCACCCCTCCACTTT
TRBJ1-1,.,.,TRBV28,CASSSPANTEAFF,TGTGCCAGCAGTTCTCCAGCGAACACTGAAGCTTTCTTT
TRBJ1-3,.,.,TRBV28,CASSPRGSSGNTIYF,TGTGCCAGCAGCCCTAGGGGGAGCTCTGGAAACACCATATATTTT
TRBJ1-1,.,.,TRBV7-3,CASSPVGAAEAFF,TGTGCCAGCAGCCCCGTAGGGGCCGCGGAGGCTTTCTTT
TRBJ2-4,TRBD1,.,TRBV27,CASSFLPGDRANIQYF,TGTGCCAGCAGTTTCCTCCCCGGGGACAGGGCAAACATTCAGTACTTC
TRBJ2-1,.,.,TRBV2,CASSELSGTENEQFF,TGTGCCAGCAGTGAACTTAGCGGGACAGAAAATGAGCAGTTCTTC
TRBJ2-7,.,few,TRBV2,CASGPLSWEQYF,TGTGCCAGCGGACCCCTAAGTTGGGAGCAGTACTTC
TRBJ2-5,TRBD2,.,TRBV19,CASSMRASGAPQETQYF,TGTGCCAGTAGTATGAGGGCTAGCGGGGCCCCCCAAGAGACCCAGTACTTC
TRBJ1-2,.,.,TRBV28,CATAGLRF,TGTGCCACGGCAGGGTTACGCTTC
TRBJ1-5,.,few,TRBV27,CASSFKGAGQPQHF,TGTGCCAGCAGTTTTAAGGGAGCGGGTCAGCCCCAGCATTTT
TRBJ1-5,.,many,TRBV30,CAWSTTLGPQHF,TGTGCCTGGAGTACCACCCTGGGGCCCCAGCATTTT
TRBJ1-3,.,.,TRBV5-4,CASSSRGTSGNTIYF,TGTGCCAGCAGCTCCCGAGGCACCTCTGGAAACACCATATATTTT
TRBJ1-2,.,.,TRBV10-3,CAISESNFDGYTF,TGTGCCATCAGTGAGTCGAATTTTGATGGCTACACCTTC
TRBJ2-3,TRBD2,.,TRBV7-2,CASSFPAGGGPTDTQYF,TGTGCCAGCAGCTTCCCCGCGGGCGGGGGGCCGACGGATACGCAGTATTTT
TRBJ1-5,.,.,TRBV6-1,CASSEAGRYSNQPQHF,TGTGCCAGCAGTGAAGCGGGCAGATATAGCAATCAGCCCCAGCATTTT
TRBJ1-5,.,.,TRBV4-1,CASSQELGGDNQPQHF,TGCGCCAGCAGCCAAGAACTAGGAGGAGACAACCAGCCCCAGCATTTT
TRBJ1-5,TRBD1,.,TRBV4-1,CASSPQGTGNSNQPQHF,TGCGCCAGCAGCCCACAGGGGACAGGGAATAGCAATCAGCCCCAGCATTTT
TRBJ2-5,.,.,TRBV28,CASSLVRGAGETQYF,TGTGCCAGCAGTTTAGTGAGGGGGGCCGGAGAGACCCAGTACTTC
TRBJ2-6,.,once,TRBV6-2/TRBV6-3,CASSPGPASGANVLTF,TGTGCCAGCAGTCCCGGACCGGCCTCTGGGGCCAACGTCCTGACTTTC
TRBJ2-1,.,.,TRBV19,CASSVFGTPNEQFF,TGTGCCAGTAGTGTTTTCGGGACTCCCAACGAGCAGTTCTTC
TRBJ2-3,TRBD2,.,TRBV15,CATSTGLAGGTDTQYF,TGTGCCACCAGCACTGGACTAGCGGGGGGCACAGATACGCAGTATTTT
TRBJ1-5,.,.,TRBV27,CASSPGMGNQPQHF,TGTGCCAGCAGTCCCGGTATGGGCAATCAGCCCCAGCATTTT
TRBJ1-2,.,.,TRBV5-5,CASSLGGSRLNYGYTF,TGTGCCAGCAGCTTAGGGGGTTCGCGCCTTAACTATGGCTACACCTTC
TRBJ2-7,TRBD1,.,TRBV5-5,CASTSSSGQAYEQYF,TGTGCCAGCACCTCTTCCTCGGGACAGGCCTACGAGCAGTACTTC
TRBJ2-3,.,many,TRBV7-9,CASRPRSTDTQYF,TGTGCCAGCAGGCCTCGGAGCACAGATACGCAGTATTTT
TRBJ1-1,.,.,TRBV7-9,CASSPEAFF,TGTGCCAGCAGCCCGGAGGCTTTCTTT
TRBJ2-7,TRBD2,.,TRBV20-1,CSASDSGRLYEQYF,TGCAGTGCTAGTGACAGCGGGAGACTCTACGAGCAGTACTTC
TRBJ2-7,.,.,TRBV7-9,CASSLSGTTNEQYF,TGTGCCAGCAGCTTAAGCGGGACAACGAACGAGCAGTACTTC
TRBJ2-2,.,few,TRBV6-5,CASSQGGANGELFF,TGTGCCAGCAGCCAGGGGGGGGCGAACGGGGAGCTGTTTTTT
TRBJ1-5,.,once,TRBV7-2,CASSLDAAYSNQPQHF,TGTGCCAGCAGCTTAGATGCAGCATATAGCAATCAGCCCCAGCATTTT
TRBJ2-7,.,.,TRBV4-3,CASSQEGSYEQYF,TGCGCCAGCAGCCAAGAGGGCAGCTACGAGCAGTACTTC
TRBJ2-3,TRBD2,once,TRBV7-2,CASSRGTSGRPDTQYF,TGTGCCAGCAGCCGGGGGACTAGCGGGAGACCAGATACGCAGTATTTT
TRBJ2-7,.,.,TRBV7-8,CASSLTRDSGDYEQYF,TGTGCCAGCAGCTTAACCCGGGACAGCGGGGACTACGAGCAGTACTTC
TRBJ2-3,TRBD2,.,TRBV9,CASSPRTSGTDTQYF,TGTGCCAGCAGCCCCCGGACTAGCGGGACCGATACGCAGTATTTT
TRBJ2-7,.,.,TRBV5-1,CASSLDLYEQYF,TGCGCCAGCAGCTTAGACCTTTACGAGCAGTACTTC
TRBJ1-2,TRBD1,.,TRBV6-5,CASSYSGQGRNGYTF,TGTGCCAGCAGTTACTCGGGACAGGGGAGGAATGGCTACACCTTC
TRBJ1-4,TRBD1,.,TRBV7-9,CASSLQGAGEKLFF,TGTGCCAGCAGCTTACAGGGGGCAGGGGAAAAACTGTTTTTT
TRBJ2-7,.,.,TRBV11-1,CASSLEENSYEQYF,TGTGCCAGCAGCTTAGAGGAGAATTCCTACGAGCAGTACTTC